Here is one T cell receptor (beta chain) with its context. These data are taken from a study of sequential checkpoint blockade in melanoma. Treatment indicated: randomized to nivolumab then ipilimumab (arm A) or the reverse (arm B). Germline CDR1 reads MNHEY; CDR2 reads SMNVEV (reference sequence). The CDR3 is 12 amino acids. V shed 6 bases and J shed 9 bases, with 12 bases lying between them. TCRdb keeps only in-frame clones here, not all; method: immunoSEQ multiplex PCR. The sample has some 11,000 clones, around 74% seen once; the top ten hold about 28%. The origin of this receptor is a human donor with melanoma. The rearrangement joins TRBV27 to TRBJ2-1; no reliable D call. This sample comprised CD8+ T cells sorted from blood (inferred from file names), obtained from a patient given nivolumab and ipilimumab in sequence. CDR3 protein: CASRELAGEQFF. The DNA of the CDR3 is TGTGCCAGCAGGGAATTAGCTGGTGAGCAGTTCTTC.